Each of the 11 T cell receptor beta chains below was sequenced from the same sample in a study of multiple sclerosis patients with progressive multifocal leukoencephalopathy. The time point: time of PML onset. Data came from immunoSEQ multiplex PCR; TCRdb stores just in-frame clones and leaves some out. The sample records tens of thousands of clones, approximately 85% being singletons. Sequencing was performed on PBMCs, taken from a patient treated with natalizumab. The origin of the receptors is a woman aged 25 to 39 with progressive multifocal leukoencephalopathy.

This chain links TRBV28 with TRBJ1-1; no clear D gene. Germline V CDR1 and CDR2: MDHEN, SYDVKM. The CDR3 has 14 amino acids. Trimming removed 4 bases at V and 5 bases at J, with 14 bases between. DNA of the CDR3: TGTGCCAGCAGTTCTCCCCAGCCGGGGACTGAAGCTTTCTTT. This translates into CASSSPQPGTEAFF.

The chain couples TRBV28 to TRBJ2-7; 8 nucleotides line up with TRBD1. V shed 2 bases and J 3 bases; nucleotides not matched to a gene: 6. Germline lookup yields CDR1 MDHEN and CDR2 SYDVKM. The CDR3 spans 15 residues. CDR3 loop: CASSLGTGLYYEQYF. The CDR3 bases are TGTGCCAGCAGTTTAGGGACAGGACTGTACTACGAGCAGTACTTC.

This chain's CDR3 is CASSVSGGRFNEQFF. The CDR3 DNA reads as TGTGCCAGCAGCGTCAGCGGGGGCCGCTTCAATGAGCAGTTCTTC. This chain connects TRBV9 to TRBJ2-1, with 8 bases lining up with TRBD2. With 2 bases clipped from V and 6 bases from J, the junction kept 7 bases outside the gene matches. The CDR3 consists of 15 residues. Looked up from germline, CDR1 is SGDLS and CDR2 is YYNGEE. The full variable domain, its missing parts supplied by reference TRBV9 and TRBJ2-1, is DSGVTQTPKHLITATGQRVTLRCSPRSGDLSVYWYQQSLDQGLQFLIQYYNGEERAKGNILERFSAQQFPDLHSELNLSSLELGDSALYFCASSVSGGRFNEQFFGPGTRLTVL.

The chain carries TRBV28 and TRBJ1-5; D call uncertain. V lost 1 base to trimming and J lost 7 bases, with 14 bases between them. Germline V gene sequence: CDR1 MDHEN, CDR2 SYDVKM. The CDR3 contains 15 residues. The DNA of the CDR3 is TGTGCCAGCAGTTTATTGGACGGCACTAGACAGCCCCAGCATTTT. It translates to CASSLLDGTRQPQHF.

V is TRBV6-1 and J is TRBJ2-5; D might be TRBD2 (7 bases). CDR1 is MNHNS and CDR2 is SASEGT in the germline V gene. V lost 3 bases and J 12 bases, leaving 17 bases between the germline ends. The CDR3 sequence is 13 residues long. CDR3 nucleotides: TGTGCCAGCAGTGAGGGGGGGCATAAAATGGAGTACTTC. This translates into CASSEGGHKMEYF.

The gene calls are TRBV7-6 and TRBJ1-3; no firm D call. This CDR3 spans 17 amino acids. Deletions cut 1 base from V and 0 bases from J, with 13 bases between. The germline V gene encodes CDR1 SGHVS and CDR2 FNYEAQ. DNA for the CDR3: TGTGCCAGCAGCTTAGTTAGTCGGGATTACTCTGGAAACACCATATATTTT. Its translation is CASSLVSRDYSGNTIYF. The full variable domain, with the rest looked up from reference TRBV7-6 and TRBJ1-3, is GAGVSQSPRYKVTKRGQDVALRCDPISGHVSLYWYRQALGQGPEFLTYFNYEAQQDKSGLPNDRFSAERPEGSISTLTIQRTEQRDSAMYRCASSLVSRDYSGNTIYFGEGSWLTVV.

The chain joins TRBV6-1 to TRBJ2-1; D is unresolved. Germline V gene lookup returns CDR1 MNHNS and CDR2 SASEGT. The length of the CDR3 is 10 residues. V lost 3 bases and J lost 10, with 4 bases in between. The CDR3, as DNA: TGTGCCAGCAGTGAGGCAGAGCAGTTCTTC. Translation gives CASSEAEQFF.

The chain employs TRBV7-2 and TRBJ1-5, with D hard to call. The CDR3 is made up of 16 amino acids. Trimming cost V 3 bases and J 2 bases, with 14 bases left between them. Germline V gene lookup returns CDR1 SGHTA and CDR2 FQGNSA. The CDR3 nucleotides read TGTGCCAGCAGCTTGGTGTTGGGGTCTGGCAATCAGCCCCAGCATTTT. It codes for CASSLVLGSGNQPQHF.

In DNA, the CDR3 is TGTGCCAGTAGAAGGGGAAATCAGCCCCAGCATTTT. It codes for CASRRGNQPQHF. The V and J genes are TRBV19 and TRBJ1-5, with D possibly TRBD1 on 5 matching bases. This CDR3 has 12 amino acids. CDR1 is LNHDA, CDR2 SQIVND, per germline (reference sequence). With 6 bases removed from V and 4 bases from J, the gap between germline ends came to 7 bases.

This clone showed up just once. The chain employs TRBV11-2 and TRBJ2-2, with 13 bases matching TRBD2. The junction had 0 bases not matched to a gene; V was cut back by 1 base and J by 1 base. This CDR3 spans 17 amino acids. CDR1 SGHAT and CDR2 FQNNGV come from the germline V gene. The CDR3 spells CASSLGTSGRNTGELFF. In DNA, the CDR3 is TGTGCCAGCAGCTTAGGGACTAGCGGGAGGAACACCGGGGAGCTGTTTTTT. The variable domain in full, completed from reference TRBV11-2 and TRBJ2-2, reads EAGVAQSPRYKIIEKRQSVAFWCNPISGHATLYWYQQILGQGPKLLIQFQNNGVVDDSQLPKDRFSAERLKGVDSTLKIQPAKLEDSAVYLCASSLGTSGRNTGELFFGEGSRLTVL.

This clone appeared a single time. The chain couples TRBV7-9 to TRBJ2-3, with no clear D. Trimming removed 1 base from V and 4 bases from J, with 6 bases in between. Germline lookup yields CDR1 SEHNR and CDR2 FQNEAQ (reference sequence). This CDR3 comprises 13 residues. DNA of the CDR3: TGTGCCAGCAGCTTAGAACAGTCAGATACGCAGTATTTT. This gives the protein CASSLEQSDTQYF. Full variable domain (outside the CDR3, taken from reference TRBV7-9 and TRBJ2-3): DTGVSQNPRHKITKRGQNVTFRCDPISEHNRLYWYRQTLGQGPEFLTYFQNEAQLEKSRLLSDRFSAERPKGSFSTLEIQRTEQGDSAMYLCASSLEQSDTQYFGPGTRLTVL.